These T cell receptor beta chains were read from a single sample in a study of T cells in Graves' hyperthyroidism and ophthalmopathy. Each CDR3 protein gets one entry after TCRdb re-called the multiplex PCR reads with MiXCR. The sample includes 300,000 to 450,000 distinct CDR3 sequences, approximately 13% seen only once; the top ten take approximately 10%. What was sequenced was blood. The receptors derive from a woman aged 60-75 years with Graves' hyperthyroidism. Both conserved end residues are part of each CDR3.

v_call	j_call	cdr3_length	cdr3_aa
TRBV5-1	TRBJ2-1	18	CASSLLAGGLAGESEQFF
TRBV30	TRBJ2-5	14	CAWSQVGKRETQYF
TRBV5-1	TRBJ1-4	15	CASSPYGTTNEKLFF
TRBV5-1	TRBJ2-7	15	CASSLTGGFSYEQYF
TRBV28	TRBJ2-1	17	CASSPRGSGDSYNEQFF
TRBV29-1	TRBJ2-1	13	CSVGVSLYNEQFF
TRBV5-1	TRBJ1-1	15	CASSPLDRENTEAFF
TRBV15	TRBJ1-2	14	CATSRTTTGNGYTF
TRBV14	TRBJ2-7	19	CASSQVDRGWVGESYEQYF
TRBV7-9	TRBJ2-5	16	CASSRRLAGNVGTQYF
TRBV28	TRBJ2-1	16	CASSTPWLAGAGEQFF
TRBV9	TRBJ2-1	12	CASSEALDEQFF
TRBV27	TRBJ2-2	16	CASSPIGTGNTGELFF
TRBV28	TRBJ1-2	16	CASSFGDTSQSFGYTF
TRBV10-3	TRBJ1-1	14	CAISALGQGNEAFF
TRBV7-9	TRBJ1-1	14	CASSLGPHSVEAFF
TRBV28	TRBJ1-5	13	CASSSRVGQPQHF
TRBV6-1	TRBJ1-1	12	CASSFRVYEAFF
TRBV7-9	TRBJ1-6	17	CASSLALGTEVISPLHF
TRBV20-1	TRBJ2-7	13	CSAWTSGFYEQYF
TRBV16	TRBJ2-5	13	CASSKTVQETQYF
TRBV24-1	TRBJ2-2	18	CATSDSRTGGIGTGELFF
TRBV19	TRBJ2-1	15	CASSTGGVSYNEQFF
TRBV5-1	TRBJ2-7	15	CASSLLSPASYEQYF
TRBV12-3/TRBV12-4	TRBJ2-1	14	CASSYGDSYNEQFF
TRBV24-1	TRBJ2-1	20	CATSETTGGKAGGPYNEQFF
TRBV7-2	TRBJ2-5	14	CASSLVIARETQYF
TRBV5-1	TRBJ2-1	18	CASSLMASGRGSYNEQFF
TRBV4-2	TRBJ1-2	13	CASSQDPQAGYTF
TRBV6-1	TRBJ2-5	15	CASTLRRGGQETQYF
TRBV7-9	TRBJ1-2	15	CASSRKYREKGGYTF
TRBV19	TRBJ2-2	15	CASSIQGQNTGELFF
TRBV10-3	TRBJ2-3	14	CAISLAGTPDTQYF
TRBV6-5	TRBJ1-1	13	CASSYPGSTEAFF
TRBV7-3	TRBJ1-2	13	CASSFSLGEGYTF
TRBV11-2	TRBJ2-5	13	CASSLENGGTQYF
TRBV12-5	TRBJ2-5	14	CASGLVLKGETQYF
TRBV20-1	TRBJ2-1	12	CSVSLAANEQFF
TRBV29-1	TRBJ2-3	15	CSVEGRGTSTDTQYF